This T cell receptor beta chain emerged from a study of vaccination effects on CD4 cells after COVID-19. Study results and limitations: Cross-reactivity toward common cold coronaviruses was confined to only 1 of 255 vaccine-induced clones in healthy vaccinees. Clones of infection and vaccine origin contracted markedly late after vaccination.

Generated by immunoSEQ multiplex PCR, the TCRdb table keeps only in-frame clones and is missing some. The sample carries some 59,000 clones, over 75% recorded once. The V segment lost 5 bases and the J segment 1 base; nucleotides outside the gene matches: 4. The CDR3 consists of 14 residues. Germline loops: CDR1 SEHNR, CDR2 FQNEAQ (reference sequence). Using viral peptide pools, the ViraFEST assay grew out antigen-specific CD4+ T cells prior to sequencing. Scientists isolated CD4+ T cells after a roughly 10-day culture period ended. On day 3 and again on day 7, half the medium was replaced with IL-2 medium. Points on this clone: Antigen specificity is unknown.

This receptor was identified in a human donor who received a COVID-19 vaccine. This sample comprised CD4+ T cells from PBMCs cultured with HCoV-229E spike peptides, obtained before COVID-19 vaccination. The chain recombines TRBV7-9 with TRBJ2-5, with 7 bases identical to TRBD1. This CDR3 is CASSGTVIQETQYF. The CDR3 nucleotides read TGTGCCAGCAGCGGGACAGTTATCCAAGAGACCCAGTACTTC.